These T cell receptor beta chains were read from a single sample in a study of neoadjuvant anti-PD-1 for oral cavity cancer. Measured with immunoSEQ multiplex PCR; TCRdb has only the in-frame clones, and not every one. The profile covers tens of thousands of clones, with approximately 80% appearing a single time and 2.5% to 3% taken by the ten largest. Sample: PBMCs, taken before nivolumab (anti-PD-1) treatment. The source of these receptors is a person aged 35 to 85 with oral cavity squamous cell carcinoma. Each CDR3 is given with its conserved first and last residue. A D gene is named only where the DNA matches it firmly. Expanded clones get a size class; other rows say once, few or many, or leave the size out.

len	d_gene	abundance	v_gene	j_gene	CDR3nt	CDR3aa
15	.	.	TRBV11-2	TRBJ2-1	TGTGCCAGCAGCTTAGGGGGTGCCTCCTACAATGAGCAGTTCTTC	CASSLGGASYNEQFF
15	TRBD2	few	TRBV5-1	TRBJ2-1	TGCGCCAGCAGCTTGAGAGCGGGACCATACAATGAGCAGTTCTTC	CASSLRAGPYNEQFF
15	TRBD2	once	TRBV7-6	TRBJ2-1	TGTGCCAGCAGCTTGTCGGGAGGGCGCCACAATGAGCAGTTCTTC	CASSLSGGRHNEQFF
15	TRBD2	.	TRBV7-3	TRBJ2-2	TGTGCCAGCAGCCTAAAGCGGGGAGTCGGTGGGGAGCTGTTTTTT	CASSLKRGVGGELFF
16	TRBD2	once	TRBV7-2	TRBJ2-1	TGTGCCAGCAGCTTAGCGGCAGCGGGGCCTCTCAATGAGCAGTTCTTC	CASSLAAAGPLNEQFF
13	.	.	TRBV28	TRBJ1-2	TGTGCCAGCAGTTTAATGATAGGCTATGGCTACACCTTC	CASSLMIGYGYTF
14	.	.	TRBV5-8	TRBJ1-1	TGTGCCAGCAGATCAACAGGGCATGGCACTGAAGCTTTCTTT	CASRSTGHGTEAFF
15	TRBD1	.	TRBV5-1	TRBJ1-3	TGCGCCAGCAGCCTCGACAGGGATAAAGGAAACACCATATATTTT	CASSLDRDKGNTIYF
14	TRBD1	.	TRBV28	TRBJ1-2	TGTGCCAGCAGTCATCGACAGGGGCTCTATGGCTACACCTTC	CASSHRQGLYGYTF
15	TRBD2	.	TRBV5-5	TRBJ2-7	TGTGCCAGCAGCGTACTAGCGGGGGGGCTATGGGAGCAGTACTTC	CASSVLAGGLWEQYF
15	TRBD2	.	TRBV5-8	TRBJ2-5	TGTGCCAGCAGCTTGGGTACTAGCGGGGAAGAGACCCAGTACTTC	CASSLGTSGEETQYF
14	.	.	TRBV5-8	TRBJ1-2	TGTGCCAGCAGCTTCACTGACCGGGTCTATGGCTACACCTTC	CASSFTDRVYGYTF
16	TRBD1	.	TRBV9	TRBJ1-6	TGTGCCAGCAGCCCGGACAGGGCGAGCAAGAATTCACCCCTCCACTTT	CASSPDRASKNSPLHF
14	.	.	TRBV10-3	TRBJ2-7	TGTGCCATCATTCCGACATGGGGGCACTACGAGCAGTACTTC	CAIIPTWGHYEQYF
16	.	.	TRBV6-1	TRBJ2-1	TGTGCCAGCAGTGAAGCCGGGCTTATCTCCTACAATGAGCAGTTCTTC	CASSEAGLISYNEQFF
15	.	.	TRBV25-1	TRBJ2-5	TGTGCCAGCAGTAGATTTGGCCCTACCCAAGAGACCCAGTACTTC	CASSRFGPTQETQYF
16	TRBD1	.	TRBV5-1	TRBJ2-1	TGCGCCAGCAGCTACGGCCAGGGGGTCCTATACAATGAGCAGTTCTTC	CASSYGQGVLYNEQFF
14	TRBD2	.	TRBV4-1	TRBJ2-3	TGCGCCAGCAGCCAAGAAACTAGCGGGGATACGCAGTATTTT	CASSQETSGDTQYF
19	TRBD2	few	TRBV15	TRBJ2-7	TGTGCCACCAGCAGAGATCGCGTTAGCGGGGTTTCCCTCTCCTACGAGCAGTACTTC	CATSRDRVSGVSLSYEQYF
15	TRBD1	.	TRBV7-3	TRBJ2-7	TGTGCCAGCAGCGTGACAGGGGAGAGGGGCTACGAGCAGTACTTC	CASSVTGERGYEQYF
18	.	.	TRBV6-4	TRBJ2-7	TGTGCCAGCAGTGACTCGGACCGGGGGACTCAGGGGAGTCACGAGCAGTACTTC	CASSDSDRGTQGSHEQYF
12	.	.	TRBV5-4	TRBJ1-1	TGTGCCAGCAGCTATAAGAACACTGAAGCTTTCTTT	CASSYKNTEAFF
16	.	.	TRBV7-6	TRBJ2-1	TGTGCCAGCAGCTTATGGAATCTGGACTCCTACAATGAGCAGTTCTTC	CASSLWNLDSYNEQFF
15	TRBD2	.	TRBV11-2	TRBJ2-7	TGTGCCAGCAGCCTGTTACTAGCGGGGGGGTACGAGCAGTACTTC	CASSLLLAGGYEQYF
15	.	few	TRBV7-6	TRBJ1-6	TGTGCCAGCAGCGCCGGCGGGGGTCGGGTATCACCCCTCCACTTT	CASSAGGGRVSPLHF
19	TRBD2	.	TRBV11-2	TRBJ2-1	TGTGCCAGCAGCTTAGGGATTAGCGGGGCGTTTGCGGATTACAATGAGCAGTTCTTC	CASSLGISGAFADYNEQFF
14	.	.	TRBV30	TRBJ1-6	TGTGCCTGGAGTACCTGGGGGGTAAGCCCACCCCTCCACTTT	CAWSTWGVSPPLHF
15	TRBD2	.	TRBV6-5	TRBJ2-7	TGTGCCAGCAGTTACTCGAGGGAGACTAGCGGGGATCCATCCTTC	CASSYSRETSGDPSF
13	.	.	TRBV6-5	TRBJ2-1	TGTGCCAGCAGTTACCAACAGGGCCGTGAGCAGTTCTTC	CASSYQQGREQFF
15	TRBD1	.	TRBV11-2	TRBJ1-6	TGTGCCAGCAGCTCCGGGACAGGGGGTAATTCACCCCTCCACTTT	CASSSGTGGNSPLHF
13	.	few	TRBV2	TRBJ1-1	TGTGCCAGCGGTAGAGACATGAACACTGAAGCTTTCTTT	CASGRDMNTEAFF
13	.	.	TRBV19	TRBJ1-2	TGTGCCAGTAGCTTGACAGACCACTATGGCTACACCTTC	CASSLTDHYGYTF